This TCR beta chain appears in the sequencing data of a study of shared clonotypes between healthy human individuals. At the level of the study: Plates per donor: three CD4 naive, three CD4 memory, two CD8 naive, one CD8 memory. Study observations and caveats: Larger richness was generally estimated for naive than memory subsets. Only blood was sampled, and tissue TCR repertoires likely differ from blood ones.

As concerns this clone: Its antigen remains unidentified.

CDR1 is SQVTM, CDR2 ANQGSEA, per germline. Trimming cost V 1 base and J 8 bases, with 24 bases left between them. CDR3 length: 18 amino acids. In the original analysis: ImmunoSEQ only sent back junction sequences with no quality scores, so filtering was done differently. TCRdb's table, derived via immunoSEQ multiplex PCR, lists solely in-frame clones and lacks some. V and J calls and clone size are those listed in that table; D and trimming were worked out from the DNA. The sample shows roughly 2,300,000 clones, 92% of them seen only once. The receptor comes from a man aged 18 to 35 in good health. Some clones in this sample may be carry-over from other donors' samples. Sequencing was performed on naive CD4+ T cells from PBMCs. The subset here: CD45RA+ positively selected. The chain recombines TRBV29-1 with TRBJ1-6; D call uncertain. The CDR3 DNA follows: TGCAGCGTTGAAGGGCTAATTTGGAGGAGGAAGGTAGATTCACCCCTCCACTTT. Its translation is CSVEGLIWRRKVDSPLHF.